This TCR beta chain comes out of a study of CD8 T cells in Susac syndrome. Study in general: The sequenced Susac syndrome patients comprised more than five with active disease and 8 or 9 in remission.

To note about this clonotype: Its antigen is still unknown.

Reverse transcription of about 0.45 to 1 ug RNA was carried out with random hexamers. An immunoSEQ multiplex PCR generated amplified TCR beta CDR3 products spanning 54 Vbeta and 13 Jbeta. TCRdb itself ran the immunoSEQ multiplex PCR reads through MiXCR, one entry per CDR3 protein. The table has some 140,000 distinct CDR3 sequences, 85% to 95% seen once; the top ten hold over 0.15%. The germline CDR1 and CDR2 sequences are GTSNPN and SVGIG (reference sequence). V trimming: 3 bases; J trimming: 2 bases; junction bases outside the gene matches: 2. The CDR3 loop spans 13 amino acids. Study conclusions and caveats: Susac CD8+ clonal expansion peaked in TEMRA cells and active patients. The study acknowledged a relatively small number of individuals in its TCR sequencing and HLA analysis.

This TCR derives from a human donor with Susac syndrome. This rearrangement joins TRBV30 to TRBJ2-7; 9 bases fit TRBD1. Specimen: CD8+ T cells from PBMCs. In DNA form, the CDR3 reads TGTGCCTGGAGCGGGACAGGGCCCTACGAGCAGTACTTC. This codes for CAWSGTGPYEQYF.